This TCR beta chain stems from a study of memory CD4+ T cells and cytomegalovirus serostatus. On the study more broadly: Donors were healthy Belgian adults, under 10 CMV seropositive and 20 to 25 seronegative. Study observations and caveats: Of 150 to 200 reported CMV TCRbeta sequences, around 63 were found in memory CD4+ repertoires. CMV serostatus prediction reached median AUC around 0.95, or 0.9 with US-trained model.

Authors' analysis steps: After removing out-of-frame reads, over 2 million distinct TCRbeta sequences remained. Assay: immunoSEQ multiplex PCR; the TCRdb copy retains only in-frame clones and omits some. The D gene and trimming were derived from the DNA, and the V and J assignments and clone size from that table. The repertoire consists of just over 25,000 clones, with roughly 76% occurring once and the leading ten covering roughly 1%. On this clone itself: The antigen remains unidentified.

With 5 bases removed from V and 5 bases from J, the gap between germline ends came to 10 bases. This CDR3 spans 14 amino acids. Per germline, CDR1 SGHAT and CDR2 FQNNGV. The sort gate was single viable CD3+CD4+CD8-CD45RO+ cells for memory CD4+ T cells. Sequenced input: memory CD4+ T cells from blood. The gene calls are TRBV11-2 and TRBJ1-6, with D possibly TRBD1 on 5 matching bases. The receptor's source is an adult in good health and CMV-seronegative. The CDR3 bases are TGTGCCAGCAGCGGGGGGAGGGATAATTCACCCCTCCACTTT. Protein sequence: CASSGGRDNSPLHF.